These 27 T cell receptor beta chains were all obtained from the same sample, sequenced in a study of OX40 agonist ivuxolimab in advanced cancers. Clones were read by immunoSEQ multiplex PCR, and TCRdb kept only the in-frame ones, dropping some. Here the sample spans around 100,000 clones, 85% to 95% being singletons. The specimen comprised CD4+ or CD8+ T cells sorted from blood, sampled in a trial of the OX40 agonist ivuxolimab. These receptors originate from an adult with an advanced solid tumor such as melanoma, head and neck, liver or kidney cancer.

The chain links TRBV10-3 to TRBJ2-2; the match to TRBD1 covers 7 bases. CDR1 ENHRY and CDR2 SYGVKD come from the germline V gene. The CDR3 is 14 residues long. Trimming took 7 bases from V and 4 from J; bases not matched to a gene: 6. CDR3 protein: CAIMPDRATGELFF. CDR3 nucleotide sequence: TGTGCCATCATGCCCGACAGGGCCACCGGGGAGCTGTTTTTT.

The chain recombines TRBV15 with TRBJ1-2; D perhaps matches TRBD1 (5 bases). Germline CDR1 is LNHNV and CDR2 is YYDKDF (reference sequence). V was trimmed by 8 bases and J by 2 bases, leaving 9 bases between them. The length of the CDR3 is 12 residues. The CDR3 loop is CATRGGNYGYTF. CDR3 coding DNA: TGTGCCACCCGCGGGGGGAACTATGGCTACACCTTC.

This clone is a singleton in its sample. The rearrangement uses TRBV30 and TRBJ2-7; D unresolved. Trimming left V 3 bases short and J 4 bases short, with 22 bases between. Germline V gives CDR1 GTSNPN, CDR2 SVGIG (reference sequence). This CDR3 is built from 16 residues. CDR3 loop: CAWRRGRSPLRYEQYF. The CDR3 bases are TGTGCCTGGAGGCGAGGACGGAGCCCTCTCAGGTACGAGCAGTACTTC.

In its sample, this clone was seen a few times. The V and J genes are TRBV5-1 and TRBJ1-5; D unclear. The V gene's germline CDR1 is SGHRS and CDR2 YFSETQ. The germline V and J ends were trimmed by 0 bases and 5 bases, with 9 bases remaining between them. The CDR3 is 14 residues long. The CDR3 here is CASSLEGGDQPQHF. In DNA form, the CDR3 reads TGCGCCAGCAGCTTGGAGGGAGGAGATCAGCCCCAGCATTTT.

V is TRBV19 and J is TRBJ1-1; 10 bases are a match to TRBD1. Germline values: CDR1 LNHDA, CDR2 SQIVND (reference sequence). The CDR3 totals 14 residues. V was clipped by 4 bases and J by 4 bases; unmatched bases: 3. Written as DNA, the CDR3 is TGTGCCAGTAGTACCTGGACAGGGGGCACTGAAGCTTTCTTT. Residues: CASSTWTGGTEAFF. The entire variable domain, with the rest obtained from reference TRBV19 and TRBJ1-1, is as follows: DGGITQSPKYLFRKEGQNVTLSCEQNLNHDAMYWYRQDPGQGLRLIYYSQIVNDFQKGDIAEGYSVSREKKESFPLTVTSAQKNPTAFYLCASSTWTGGTEAFFGQGTRLTVV.

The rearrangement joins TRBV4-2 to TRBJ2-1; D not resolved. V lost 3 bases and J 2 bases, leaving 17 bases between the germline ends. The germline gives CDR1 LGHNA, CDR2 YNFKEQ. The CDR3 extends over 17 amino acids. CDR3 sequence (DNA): TGTGCCAGCAGCCAGGGGTGGGATCGTGGCCCCTACAATGAGCAGTTCTTC. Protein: CASSQGWDRGPYNEQFF.

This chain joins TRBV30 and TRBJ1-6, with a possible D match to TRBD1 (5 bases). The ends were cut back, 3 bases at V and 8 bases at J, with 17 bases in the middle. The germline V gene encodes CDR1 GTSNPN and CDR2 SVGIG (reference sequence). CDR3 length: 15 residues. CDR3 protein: CAWRPRGGKYSPLHF. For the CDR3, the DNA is TGTGCCTGGAGGCCCCGGGGGGGGAAGTATTCACCCCTCCACTTT. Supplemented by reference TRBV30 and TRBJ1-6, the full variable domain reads SQTIHQWPATLVQPVGSPLSLECTVEGTSNPNLYWYRQAAGRGLQLLFYSVGIGQISSEVPQNLSASRPQDRQFILSSKKLLLSDSGFYLCAWRPRGGKYSPLHFGNGTRLTVT.

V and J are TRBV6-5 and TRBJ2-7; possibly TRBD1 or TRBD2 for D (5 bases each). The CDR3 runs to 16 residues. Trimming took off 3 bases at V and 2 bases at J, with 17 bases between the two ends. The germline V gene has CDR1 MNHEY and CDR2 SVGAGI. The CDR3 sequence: CASSYYRGRSTYEQYF. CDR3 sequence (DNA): TGTGCCAGCAGTTATTATCGGGGACGGTCGACCTACGAGCAGTACTTC.

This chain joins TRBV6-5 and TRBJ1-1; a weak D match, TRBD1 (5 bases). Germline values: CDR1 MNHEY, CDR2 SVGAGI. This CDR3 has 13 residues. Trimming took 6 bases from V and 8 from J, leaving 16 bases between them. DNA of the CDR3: TGTGCCAGCAGCCTAATGGGGGGGGGAGAAGCTTTCTTT. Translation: CASSLMGGGEAFF.

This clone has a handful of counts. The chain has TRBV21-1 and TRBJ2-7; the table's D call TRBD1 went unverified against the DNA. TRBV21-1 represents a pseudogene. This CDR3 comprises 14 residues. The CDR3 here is CASSANPQGYEQYV. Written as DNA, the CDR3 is TGTGCCAGCAGCGCAAACCCCCAGGGGTACGAGCAGTACGTC.

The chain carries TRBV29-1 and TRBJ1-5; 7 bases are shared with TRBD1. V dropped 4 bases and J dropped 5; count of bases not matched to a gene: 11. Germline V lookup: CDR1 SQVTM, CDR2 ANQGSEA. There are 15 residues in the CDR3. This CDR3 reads CSVAFATGAYQPQHF. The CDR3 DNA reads TGCAGCGTTGCTTTCGCTACAGGGGCTTATCAGCCCCAGCATTTT.

CDR3 protein: CASSLARTGNQPQHF. The DNA of the CDR3 is TGTGCCAGCAGCTTAGCACGGACAGGGAATCAGCCCCAGCATTTT. The V and J genes are TRBV7-8 and TRBJ1-5, with 8 bases matching TRBD1. The CDR3 has 15 amino acids. Per germline, CDR1 SGHVS and CDR2 FQNEAQ. The V and J ends lost 0 bases and 4 bases, in that order; junction bases with no gene match: 2.

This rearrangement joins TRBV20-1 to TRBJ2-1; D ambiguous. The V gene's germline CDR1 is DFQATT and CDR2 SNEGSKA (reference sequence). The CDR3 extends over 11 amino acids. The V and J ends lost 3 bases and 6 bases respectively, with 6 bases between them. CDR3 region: CSASFRNEQFF. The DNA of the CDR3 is TGCAGTGCTAGCTTCCGCAATGAGCAGTTCTTC.

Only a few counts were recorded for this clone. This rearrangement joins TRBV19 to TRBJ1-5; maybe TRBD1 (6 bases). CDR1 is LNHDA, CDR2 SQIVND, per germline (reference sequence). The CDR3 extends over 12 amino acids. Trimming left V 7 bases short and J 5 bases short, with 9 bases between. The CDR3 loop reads CASTRQDQPQHF. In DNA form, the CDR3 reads TGTGCCAGTACCCGACAGGATCAGCCCCAGCATTTT.

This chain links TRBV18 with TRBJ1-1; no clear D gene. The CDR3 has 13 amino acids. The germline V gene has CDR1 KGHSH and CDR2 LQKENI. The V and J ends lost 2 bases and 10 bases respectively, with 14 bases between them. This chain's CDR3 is CASSPNRAERAFF. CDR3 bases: TGTGCCAGCTCACCAAACAGAGCGGAGAGAGCTTTCTTT.

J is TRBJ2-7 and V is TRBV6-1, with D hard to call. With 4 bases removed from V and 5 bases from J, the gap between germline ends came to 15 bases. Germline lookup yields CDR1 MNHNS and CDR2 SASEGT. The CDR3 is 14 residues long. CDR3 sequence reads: CASSVRLPIDEQYV. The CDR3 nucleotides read TGTGCCAGCAGTGTACGGCTGCCCATTGACGAGCAGTACGTC.

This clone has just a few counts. CDR3 DNA: TGTGCCAGCTCACCGCTAGCGGGGGGCCTCGGGGCCAACGTCCTGACTTTC. Translated, it gives CASSPLAGGLGANVLTF. This chain links TRBV18 with TRBJ2-6, with 11 nucleotides matching TRBD2. The V gene end was trimmed by 3 bases and the J gene end by 4 bases; junction bases not matched to a gene: 5. The CDR3 sequence is 17 residues long. Germline V gene lookup returns CDR1 KGHSH and CDR2 LQKENI. The full variable domain, its missing parts supplied by reference TRBV18 and TRBJ2-6, is NAGVMQNPRHLVRRRGQEARLRCSPMKGHSHVYWYRQLPEEGLKFMVYLQKENIIDESGMPKERFSAEFPKEGPSILRIQQVVRGDSAAYFCASSPLAGGLGANVLTFGAGSRLTVL.

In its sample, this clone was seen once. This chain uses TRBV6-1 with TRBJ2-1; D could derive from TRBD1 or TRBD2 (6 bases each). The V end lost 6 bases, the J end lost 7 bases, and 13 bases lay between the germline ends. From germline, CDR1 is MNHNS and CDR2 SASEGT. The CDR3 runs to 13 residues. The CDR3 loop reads CASRREGGNEQFF. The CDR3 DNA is TGTGCCAGCAGGCGGGAAGGGGGTAATGAGCAGTTCTTC.

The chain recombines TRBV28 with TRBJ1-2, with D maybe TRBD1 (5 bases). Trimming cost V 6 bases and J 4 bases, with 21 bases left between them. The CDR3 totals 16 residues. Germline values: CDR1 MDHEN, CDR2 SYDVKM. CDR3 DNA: TGTGCCAGCAGAGGGTCGGGGACCGATACTGTCTATGGCTACACCTTC. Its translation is CASRGSGTDTVYGYTF.

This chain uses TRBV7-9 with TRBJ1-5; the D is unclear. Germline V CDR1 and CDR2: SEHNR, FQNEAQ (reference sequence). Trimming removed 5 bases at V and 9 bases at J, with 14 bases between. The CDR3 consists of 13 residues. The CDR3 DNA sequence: TGTGCCAGCAGCCCGATTCCATCGGGGCCCCAGCATTTT. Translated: CASSPIPSGPQHF.

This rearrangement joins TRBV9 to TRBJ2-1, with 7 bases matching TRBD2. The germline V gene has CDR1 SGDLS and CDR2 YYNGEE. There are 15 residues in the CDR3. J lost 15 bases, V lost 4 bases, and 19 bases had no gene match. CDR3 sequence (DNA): TGTGCCAGCAGCCCCGTTCCTAGCGGATACAATGAGGGGTTCTTC. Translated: CASSPVPSGYNEGFF.

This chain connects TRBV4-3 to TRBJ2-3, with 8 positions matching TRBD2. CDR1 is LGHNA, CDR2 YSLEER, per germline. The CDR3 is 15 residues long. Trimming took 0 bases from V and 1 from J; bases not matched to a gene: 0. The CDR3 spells CASSQELAGTDTQYF. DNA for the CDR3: TGCGCCAGCAGCCAAGAACTAGCGGGCACAGATACGCAGTATTTT.

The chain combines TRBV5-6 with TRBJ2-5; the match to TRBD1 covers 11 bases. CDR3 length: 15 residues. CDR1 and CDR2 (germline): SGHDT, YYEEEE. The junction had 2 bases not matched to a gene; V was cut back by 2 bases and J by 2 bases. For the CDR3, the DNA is TGTGCCAGCAGCTTCGGGACAGGGGGACAAGAGACCCAGTACTTC. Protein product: CASSFGTGGQETQYF.

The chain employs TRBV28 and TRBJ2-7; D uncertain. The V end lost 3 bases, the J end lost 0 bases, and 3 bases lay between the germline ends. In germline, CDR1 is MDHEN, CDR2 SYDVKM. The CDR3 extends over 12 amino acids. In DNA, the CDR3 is TGTGCCAGCAGTTTCAGCTCCTACGAGCAGTACGTC. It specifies CASSFSSYEQYV.

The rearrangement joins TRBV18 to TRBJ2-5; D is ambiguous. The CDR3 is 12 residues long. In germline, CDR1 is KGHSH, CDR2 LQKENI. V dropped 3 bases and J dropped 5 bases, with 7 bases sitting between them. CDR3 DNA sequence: TGTGCCAGCTCACCGGATAGGGAGACCCAGTACTTC. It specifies CASSPDRETQYF.

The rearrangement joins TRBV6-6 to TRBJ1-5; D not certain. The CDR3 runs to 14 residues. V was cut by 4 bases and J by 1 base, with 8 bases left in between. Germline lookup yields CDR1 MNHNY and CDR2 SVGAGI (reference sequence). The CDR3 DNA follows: TGTGCCAGCAGTTCCGGGGAGAGCAATCAGCCCCAGCATTTT. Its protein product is CASSSGESNQPQHF.

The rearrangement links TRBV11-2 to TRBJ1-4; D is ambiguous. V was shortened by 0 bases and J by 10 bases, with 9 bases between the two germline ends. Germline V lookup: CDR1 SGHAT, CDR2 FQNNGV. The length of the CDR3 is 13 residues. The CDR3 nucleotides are TGTGCCAGCAGCTTAGAGGAGAAGGTAAAACTGTTTTTT. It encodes CASSLEEKVKLFF.